This T cell receptor (beta chain) appears in the sequencing data of a study of T cells expressing NK-cell markers (dated by TCRdb to 2020 to 2022). Regarding the complete study: TCR beta-chain repertoires were profiled in sorted CD3+CD56+NKG2C+, CD3+CD56+NKG2C- and CD3+CD56-NKG2C+ T-cell subsets from roughly eight donors. Among the eight sequenced donors, seven were HCMV-seropositive and one was HCMV-seronegative. The study sequenced eight donors, all healthy volunteers chosen at random: three men and five women. The libraries were sequenced on Illumina HiSeq 2000/2500, MiSeq or NextSeq, producing 2 x 150 bp reads.

To determine HCMV serostatus, a commercial ELISA kit was used to detect HCMV-specific IgG in serum. Peripheral blood mononuclear cells were isolated from blood by Ficoll density gradient centrifugation. On the study overall, not on this receptor specifically: For roughly six donors, the dominant CD3+CD56+NKG2C+ clonotypes were among the top 10 CD8+ clonotypes and accounted for about 1.0-7.5% of CD8+ T cells. Those dominant clonotypes were again the most abundant among CD3+CD56-NKG2C+ cells in a handful of donors, at about 28.3-60.1%. Whether the expanded NKG2C-expressing T cell clones were specific for HCMV antigens was left unclear.

Sequencing was performed on an Illumina HiSeq 2000. TCR beta cDNA libraries were prepared using 5'RACE template switching, which introduced a universal primer site and unique molecular identifiers. Synthesis of cDNA was primed from the TCR beta constant segment and was followed by two consecutive PCR amplification steps. The authors processed their data as follows. MIGEC was used to demultiplex reads and group reads by UMI, and MiTCR was used to assemble and quantify clonotypes. To exclude erroneous sequences, any TCR cDNA sequence not supported by at least two reads was discarded. The tcR package was used for downstream repertoire analysis, and clonotypes were matched across fractions by CDR3 nucleotide sequence plus V segment. VDJmatch was used to annotate antigen specificity against VDJdb, with one amino acid substitution allowed in CDR3. TCRdb reprocessed the reads and lists each CDR3 protein sequence as a single entry, with no DNA. The V and J calls follow TCRdb's processing rather than the paper's. The table held for this sample gives 440,000 or so distinct CDR3 sequences. Of the sample, 7.3% falls within the top ten clones.

There are 16 amino acids in the CDR3, from cysteine to phenylalanine inclusive. DNA was not recorded. For this clonotype: Its antigen target is currently unknown.

The specimen sequenced was blood T cells: a sorted CD56 or NKG2C T cell subset, CD4+ or CD8+ T cells, or bulk PBMC T cells (not recorded which). The sequence was obtained from a woman aged 18-70 years in good health. Recombination connected TRBV21-1 to TRBJ2-4. TRBV21-1 is a known pseudogene. CDR3 reads: CASSALGHMSKNIQYF.